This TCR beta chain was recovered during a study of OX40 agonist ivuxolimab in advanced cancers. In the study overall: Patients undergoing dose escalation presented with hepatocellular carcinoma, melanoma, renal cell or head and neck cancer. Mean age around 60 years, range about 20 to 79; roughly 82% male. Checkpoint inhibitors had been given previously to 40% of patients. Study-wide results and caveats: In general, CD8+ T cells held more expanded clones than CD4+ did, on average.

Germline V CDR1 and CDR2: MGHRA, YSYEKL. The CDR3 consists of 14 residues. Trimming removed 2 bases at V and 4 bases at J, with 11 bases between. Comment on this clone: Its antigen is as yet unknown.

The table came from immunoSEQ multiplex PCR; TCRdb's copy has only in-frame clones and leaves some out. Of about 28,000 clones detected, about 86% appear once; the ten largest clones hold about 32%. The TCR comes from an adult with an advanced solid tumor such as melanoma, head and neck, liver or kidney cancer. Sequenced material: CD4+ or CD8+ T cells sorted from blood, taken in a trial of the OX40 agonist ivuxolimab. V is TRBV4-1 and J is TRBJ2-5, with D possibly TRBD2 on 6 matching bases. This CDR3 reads CASSQPTSLETQYF. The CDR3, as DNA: TGCGCCAGCAGCCAACCTACTAGCTTAGAGACCCAGTACTTC.